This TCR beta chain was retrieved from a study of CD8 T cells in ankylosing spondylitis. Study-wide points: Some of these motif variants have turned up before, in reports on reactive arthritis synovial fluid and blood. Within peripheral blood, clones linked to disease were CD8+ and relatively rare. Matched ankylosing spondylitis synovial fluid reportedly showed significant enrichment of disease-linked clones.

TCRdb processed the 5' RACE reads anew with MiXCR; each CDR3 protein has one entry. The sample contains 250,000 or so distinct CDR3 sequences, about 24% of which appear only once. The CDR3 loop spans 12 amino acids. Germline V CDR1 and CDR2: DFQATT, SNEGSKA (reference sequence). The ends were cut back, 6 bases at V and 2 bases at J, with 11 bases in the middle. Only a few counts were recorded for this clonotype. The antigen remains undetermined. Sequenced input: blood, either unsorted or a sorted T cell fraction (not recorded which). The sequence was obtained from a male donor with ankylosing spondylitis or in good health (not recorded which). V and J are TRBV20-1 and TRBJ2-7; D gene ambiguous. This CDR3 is CSAKGDTYEQYF. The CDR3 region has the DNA TGCAGTGCCAAGGGCGATACCTACGAGCAGTACTTC.